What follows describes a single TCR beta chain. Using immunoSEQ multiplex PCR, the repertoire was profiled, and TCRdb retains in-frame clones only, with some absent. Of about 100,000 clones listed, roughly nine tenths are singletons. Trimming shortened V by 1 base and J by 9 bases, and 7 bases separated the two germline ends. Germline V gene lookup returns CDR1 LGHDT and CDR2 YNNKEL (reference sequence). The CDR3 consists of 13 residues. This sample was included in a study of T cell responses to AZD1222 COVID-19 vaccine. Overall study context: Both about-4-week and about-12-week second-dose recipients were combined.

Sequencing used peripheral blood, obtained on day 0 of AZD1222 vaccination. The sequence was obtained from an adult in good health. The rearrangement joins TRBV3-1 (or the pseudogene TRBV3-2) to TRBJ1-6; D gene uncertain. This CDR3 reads CASSQGRSSPLHF. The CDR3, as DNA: TGTGCCAGCAGCCAAGGAAGGAGTTCACCCCTCCACTTT.